The 14 T cell receptor beta chains reported below all come from one sample, sequenced in a study of STAT3 mutations in large granular lymphocyte leukemia. Clones were read by immunoSEQ multiplex PCR, and TCRdb kept only the in-frame ones, dropping some. Here the sample spans 10,000 to 15,000 clones, just over 85% being singletons. No antigen has been identified for these receptors. General study results and limits: Every T-LGLL patient had at least one immunodominant TCRbeta clonotype.

Sequencing used PBMCs. Receptors originate from a human donor with T large granular lymphocyte leukemia. Some clones in this sample may be carry-over from other donors' samples.

The chain combines TRBV4-3 with TRBJ2-1; the D gene is possibly TRBD1 (6 bases). V dropped 1 base and J dropped 4 bases, with 14 bases sitting between them. Germline CDR1 and CDR2: LGHNA and YSLEER. CDR3 size: 16 residues. CDR3 amino acids: CASSQGGSGQYNEQFF. CDR3 bases: TGCGCCAGCAGCCAAGGCGGATCCGGACAGTACAATGAGCAGTTCTTC.

The V call is TRBV5-8, the J call TRBJ1-5; D is ambiguous. V was trimmed by 2 bases and J by 6 bases, leaving 12 bases between them. CDR3 size: 14 residues. Germline values: CDR1 SGHTS, CDR2 YDEGEE. The CDR3 nucleotides read TGTGCCAGCAGCTTAAAACAGTTCCGTCAGCCCCAGCATTTT. Its translation: CASSLKQFRQPQHF.

This clone was seen once. V gene TRBV29-1 combines with J gene TRBJ1-1; unclear D gene. The CDR3 extends over 12 amino acids. Germline assignment: CDR1 SQVTM and CDR2 ANQGSEA. Trimming removed 4 bases at V and 1 base at J, with 7 bases between. CDR3 protein: CSVGTGNTEAFF. The CDR3 DNA reads as TGCAGCGTTGGGACGGGGAACACTGAAGCTTTCTTT.

This chain joins TRBV15 and TRBJ2-1, with TRBD2 matching 8 bases. This CDR3 contains 17 residues. The V segment lost 0 bases and the J segment 7 bases; nucleotides outside the gene matches: 11. CDR1 is LNHNV, CDR2 YYDKDF, per germline (reference sequence). CDR3 in amino acids: CATSRDVGGRTGNEQFF. Written as DNA, the CDR3 is TGTGCCACCAGCAGAGATGTGGGCGGGAGGACTGGAAATGAGCAGTTCTTC.

The CDR3, as DNA: TGTGCCTGGAGCAACGACTCTCCTCATGGCGGGGGAAACACCATATATTTT. Protein: CAWSNDSPHGGGNTIYF. The chain employs TRBV30 and TRBJ1-3, with D unclear. V was clipped by 3 bases and J by 4 bases, with 22 bases between them. Germline V CDR1 and CDR2: GTSNPN, SVGIG (reference sequence). The CDR3 spans 17 residues.

This chain connects TRBV9 to TRBJ2-5; TRBD2 matches 8 bases. With 4 bases clipped from V and 5 bases from J, the junction kept 10 bases outside the gene matches. Looked up from germline, CDR1 is SGDLS and CDR2 is YYNGEE. This CDR3 has 15 amino acids. The CDR3 spells CASSLGGGLEETQYF. The CDR3 DNA reads TGTGCCAGCAGCTTGGGCGGGGGGCTGGAGGAGACCCAGTACTTC.

This chain uses TRBV5-1 with TRBJ2-3; 13 positions match TRBD2. The CDR3 runs 16 residues. The germline V gene encodes CDR1 SGHRS and CDR2 YFSETQ. Unmatched junction bases numbered 6, after V lost 4 bases and J lost 4 bases. For the CDR3, the DNA is TGCGCCAGCAGCGCCGGACTAGCGGGAGTGGCAGATACGCAGTATTTT. It codes for CASSAGLAGVADTQYF. The whole variable domain, remainder taken from reference TRBV5-1 and TRBJ2-3, is KAGVTQTPRYLIKTRGQQVTLSCSPISGHRSVSWYQQTPGQGLQFLFEYFSETQRNKGNFPGRFSGRQFSNSRSEMNVSTLELGDSALYLCASSAGLAGVADTQYFGPGTRLTVL.

The V and J genes are TRBV2 and TRBJ2-7; no reliable D call. This CDR3 comprises 12 residues. Trimming shortened V by 7 bases and J by 3 bases, and 10 bases separated the two germline ends. Germline CDR1 reads SNHLY; CDR2 reads FYNNEI. CDR3 DNA sequence: TGTGCCAGCACCTTTGATAGCTACGAGCAGTACTTC. The encoded protein is CASTFDSYEQYF.

The chain employs TRBV9 and TRBJ2-7; the D gene is possibly TRBD2 (5 bases). This CDR3 is built from 13 residues. Germline V gene data show CDR1 as SGDLS and CDR2 as YYNGEE. Trimming took 5 bases from V and 2 from J, leaving 11 bases between them. The CDR3 coding sequence is TGTGCCAGCAGTCCACGGGGAGCCTACGAGCAGTACTTC. This codes for CASSPRGAYEQYF.

V is TRBV5-4 and J is TRBJ2-7; 7 nucleotides agree with TRBD1. The CDR3 sequence is 15 residues long. CDR1 is SGHNT, CDR2 YYREEE, per germline (reference sequence). With 5 bases clipped from V and 1 base from J, the junction kept 9 bases outside the gene matches. The CDR3 loop is CASSTDRERSYEQYF. The CDR3 DNA reads TGTGCCAGCAGTACAGACAGGGAAAGATCCTACGAGCAGTACTTC.

The chain carries TRBV28 and TRBJ1-2; the D gene is possibly TRBD1 (5 bases). Germline CDR1 and CDR2: MDHEN and SYDVKM. Trimming left V 3 bases short and J 5 bases short, with 13 bases between. CDR3 size: 14 residues. The CDR3, as DNA: TGTGCCAGCAGTTTGCACCGTGGGACGTATGGCTACACCTTC. Its protein product is CASSLHRGTYGYTF.

The chain joins TRBV9 to TRBJ2-2; 10 bases align to TRBD1. The junction had 6 bases not matched to a gene; V was cut back by 3 bases and J by 1 base. CDR3 length: 17 residues. CDR1 is SGDLS, CDR2 YYNGEE, per germline. The DNA of the CDR3 is TGTGCCAGCAGCGCCGACAGGGGGCGCTTGAACACCGGGGAGCTGTTTTTT. This translates into CASSADRGRLNTGELFF.

This clone has a single count. The chain has TRBV4-1 and TRBJ1-5; D uncertain. This CDR3 spans 14 amino acids. V lost 0 bases to trimming and J lost 2 bases, with 5 bases between them. CDR1 is MGHRA, CDR2 YSYEKL, per germline. Here the CDR3 reads CASSQEGGNQPQHF. In nucleotides, the CDR3 is TGCGCCAGCAGCCAAGAAGGTGGCAATCAGCCCCAGCATTTT.

The rearrangement uses TRBV28 and TRBJ2-3; D is ambiguous. V lost 2 bases and J 0 bases, leaving 12 bases between the germline ends. This CDR3 comprises 16 residues. Germline V gene data show CDR1 as MDHEN and CDR2 as SYDVKM. CDR3 nucleotide sequence: TGTGCCAGCAGTTTAGGCACTCGACGAAGCACAGATACGCAGTATTTT. Encoded protein: CASSLGTRRSTDTQYF.